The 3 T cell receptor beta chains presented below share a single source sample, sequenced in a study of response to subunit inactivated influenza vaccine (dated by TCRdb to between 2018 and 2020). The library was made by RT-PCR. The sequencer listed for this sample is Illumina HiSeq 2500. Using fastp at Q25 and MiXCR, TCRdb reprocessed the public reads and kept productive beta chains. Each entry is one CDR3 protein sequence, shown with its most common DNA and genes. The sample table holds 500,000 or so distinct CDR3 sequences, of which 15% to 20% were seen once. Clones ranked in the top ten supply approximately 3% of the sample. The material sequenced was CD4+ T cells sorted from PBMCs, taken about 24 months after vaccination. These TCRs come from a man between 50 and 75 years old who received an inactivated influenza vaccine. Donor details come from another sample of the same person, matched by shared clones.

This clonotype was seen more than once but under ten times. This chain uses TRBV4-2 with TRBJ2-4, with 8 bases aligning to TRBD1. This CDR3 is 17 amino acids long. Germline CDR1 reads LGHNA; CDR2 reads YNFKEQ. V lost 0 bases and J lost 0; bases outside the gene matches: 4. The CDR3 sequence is CASSQDRQGLAKNIQYF. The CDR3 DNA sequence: TGTGCCAGCAGCCAAGATCGACAGGGGTTAGCCAAAAACATTCAGTACTTC.

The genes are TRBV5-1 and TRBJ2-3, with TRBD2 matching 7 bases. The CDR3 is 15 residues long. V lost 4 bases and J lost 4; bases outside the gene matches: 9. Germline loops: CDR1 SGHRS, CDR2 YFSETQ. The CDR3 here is CASSPGATSSDTQYF. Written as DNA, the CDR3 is TGCGCCAGCAGCCCGGGCGCGACTAGCTCAGATACGCAGTATTTT.

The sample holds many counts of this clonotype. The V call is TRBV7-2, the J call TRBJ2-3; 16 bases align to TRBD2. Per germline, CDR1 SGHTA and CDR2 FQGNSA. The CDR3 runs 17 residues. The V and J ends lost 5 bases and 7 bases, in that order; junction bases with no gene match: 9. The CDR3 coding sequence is TGTGCCAGCAGCCCGGGACTAGCGGGGGGGCCCTCGCATACGCAGTATTTT. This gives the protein CASSPGLAGGPSHTQYF.